The 5 T cell receptor beta chains below come from one sample, sequenced in a study of T cell changes during pregnancy in multiple sclerosis. Measured with immunoSEQ multiplex PCR; TCRdb has only the in-frame clones, and not every one. This table has 100,000 or so clones, around 90% appearing once. This specimen was peripheral blood, taken in the second trimester of pregnancy. These TCRs come from a female donor with multiple sclerosis, enrolled in a pregnancy study.

The rearrangement links TRBV7-2 to TRBJ2-1; 7 nucleotides agree with TRBD2. V was pared by 0 bases and J by 8 bases, with 4 bases of the junction left unmatched. This CDR3 has 14 residues. The germline V gene has CDR1 SGHTA and CDR2 FQGNSA. The CDR3 DNA is TGTGCCAGCAGCTTAGCGGGAGGGCAATATGAGCAGTTCTTC. Translated, it gives CASSLAGGQYEQFF.

The rearrangement links TRBV7-9 to TRBJ1-2; D is possibly TRBD1 (5 bases). This CDR3 region has 14 residues. V shed 5 bases and J shed 3 bases, with 13 bases lying between them. Germline assignment: CDR1 SEHNR and CDR2 FQNEAQ (reference sequence). This CDR3 reads CASSPVTGDYGYTF. The CDR3 bases are TGTGCCAGCAGCCCGGTGACGGGGGACTATGGCTACACCTTC.

The chain carries TRBV27 and TRBJ2-4, with D possibly being TRBD2 (5 bases). Trimming removed 4 bases from V and 0 bases from J, with 13 bases in between. The CDR3 loop spans 16 amino acids. Germline loops: CDR1 MNHEY, CDR2 SMNVEV (reference sequence). CDR3 nucleotides: TGTGCCAGCAGTTCTTACGAGGGCCTAGCCAAAAACATTCAGTACTTC. Amino acid sequence: CASSSYEGLAKNIQYF.

The CDR3 spells CASSSRDLDTQYF. The DNA for the CDR3 is TGTGCCAGCAGCTCGCGGGACTTGGATACGCAGTATTTT. The rearrangement links TRBV7-3 to TRBJ2-3; possibly TRBD2 for D (6 bases). The germline V and J ends were trimmed by 4 bases and 6 bases, with 11 bases remaining between them. Germline V CDR1 and CDR2: SGHTA, FQGTGA. There are 13 residues in the CDR3.

This chain connects TRBV5-4 to TRBJ1-2; D unresolved. V lost 1 base to trimming and J lost 2 bases, with 12 bases between them. CDR3 length: 15 amino acids. The germline V gene encodes CDR1 SGHNT and CDR2 YYREEE (reference sequence). The CDR3 region has the DNA TGTGCCAGCAGCTTGATCCGGGCGGGGAACTATGGCTACACCTTC. Protein sequence: CASSLIRAGNYGYTF. Full variable domain (remainder filled in from reference TRBV5-4 and TRBJ1-2): ETGVTQSPTHLIKTRGQQVTLRCSSQSGHNTVSWYQQALGQGPQFIFQYYREEENGRGNFPPRFSGLQFPNYSSELNVNALELDDSALYLCASSLIRAGNYGYTFGSGTRLTVV.